This T cell receptor beta chain originates from a study of blood T cell repertoires in COVID-19. At the level of the study: Sites in the United States, Italy and Spain provided acute and convalescent COVID-19 samples. The cDNA or gDNA used as material had been derived from T cells, B-cell-depleted T cells, or PBMCs.

In the authors' workflow: Reference gene primer amplification in the assay estimated nucleated cell counts. The data were produced by immunoSEQ multiplex PCR, yet TCRdb's version contains in-frame clones alone and is incomplete. V, J and clone size reflect that table, while D and trimming were determined from the DNA. The sample holds hundreds of thousands of clones, approximately 88% seen once. CDR3 length equals 12 residues. Trimming stripped 1 base from V and 7 bases from J, with 7 bases between. Germline V CDR1 and CDR2: SEHNR, FQNEAQ (reference sequence). The V and J genes are TRBV7-9 and TRBJ1-1; no clear D. Sequencing used peripheral blood. The clonotype originates from a man in his forties or fifties with acute or convalescent COVID-19. DNA of the CDR3: TGTGCCAGCAGCTTAGGTCCCGGTGAAGCTTTCTTT. Its translation: CASSLGPGEAFF.